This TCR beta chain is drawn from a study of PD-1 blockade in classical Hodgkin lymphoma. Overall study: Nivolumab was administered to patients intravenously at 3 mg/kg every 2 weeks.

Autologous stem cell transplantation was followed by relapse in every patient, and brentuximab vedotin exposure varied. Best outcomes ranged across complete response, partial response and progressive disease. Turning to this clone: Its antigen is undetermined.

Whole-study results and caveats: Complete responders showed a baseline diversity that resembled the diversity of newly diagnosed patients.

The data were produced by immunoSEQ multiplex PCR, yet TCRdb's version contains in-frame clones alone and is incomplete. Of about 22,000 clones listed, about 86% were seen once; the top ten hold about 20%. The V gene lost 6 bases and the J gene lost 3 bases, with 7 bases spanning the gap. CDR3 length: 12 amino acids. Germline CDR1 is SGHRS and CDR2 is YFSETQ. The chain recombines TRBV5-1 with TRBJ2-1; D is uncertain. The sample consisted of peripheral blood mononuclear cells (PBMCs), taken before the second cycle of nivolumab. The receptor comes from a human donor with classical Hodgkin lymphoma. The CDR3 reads CASKSDYNEQFF. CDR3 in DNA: TGCGCCAGCAAAAGCGACTACAATGAGCAGTTCTTC.